The 27 T cell receptor beta chains below were found in one sample sequenced in a study of blood T cells in healthy people across ages. A second PCR of roughly 6 to 12 cycles used a sample-barcoded 5' primer and a J-beta primer mix. One entry per CDR3 protein results from TCRdb running MiXCR on the 5' RACE reads. The data show 650,000 to 1,000,000 distinct CDR3 sequences, roughly 40% seen once. The sample consisted of blood. These receptors were taken from a man younger than 35 in good health.

This clonotype was observed a few times. This may be a read error: a much more frequent sequence differs by one nucleotide. V and J are TRBV5-1 and TRBJ2-5; D not certain. This CDR3 is 15 amino acids long. Germline assignment: CDR1 SGHRS and CDR2 YFSETQ. The V end lost 0 bases, the J end lost 11 bases, and 20 bases lay between the germline ends. The CDR3 nucleotides are TGCGCCAGCAGCTTGGAGGCGTACGCCCCTAATGAGCAGTACTTC. This gives the protein CASSLEAYAPNEQYF.

This chain links TRBV7-2 with TRBJ2-1; TRBD2 aligns across 16 bases. Germline assignment: CDR1 SGHTA and CDR2 FQGNSA. This CDR3 is built from 14 residues. V trimming: 3 bases; J trimming: 15 bases; junction bases outside the gene matches: 5. The CDR3 DNA follows: TGTGCCAGCAGCTTCGGGACTAGCGGGGGGGCCGGGTTCTTC. Its translation: CASSFGTSGGAGFF. Drawing the rest from reference TRBV7-2 and TRBJ2-1, the complete variable domain is GAGVSQSPSNKVTEKGKDVELRCDPISGHTALYWYRQSLGQGLEFLIYFQGNSAPDKSGLPSDRFSAERTGGSVSTLTIQRTQQEDSAVYLCASSFGTSGGAGFFGPGTRLTVL.

This clonotype has only a few counts. The chain combines TRBV10-3 with TRBJ2-3, with 8 nucleotides matching TRBD2. The CDR3 consists of 12 residues. CDR1 is ENHRY, CDR2 SYGVKD, per germline. The V and J ends lost 5 bases and 14 bases, in that order; junction bases with no gene match: 9. The CDR3 region is CAISPTSEPPYF. The CDR3 coding sequence is TGTGCCATCAGTCCGACTAGCGAGCCCCCGTATTTT.

V is TRBV4-3 and J is TRBJ2-2; 7 nucleotides match TRBD1. Trimming cost V 3 bases and J 4 bases; bases outside gene matches: 5. The CDR3 consists of 15 residues. Germline V gives CDR1 LGHNA, CDR2 YSLEER. CDR3 region: CASSHTYRGTGELFF. CDR3 DNA: TGCGCCAGCAGCCACACATACAGGGGCACCGGGGAGCTGTTTTTT.

The table lists this clonotype with a count of one. Since a much larger clone is just one base distant, this may be a read error. As DNA, the CDR3 is TGTGCCAGCAGCCTGGACAGGGAGAATGGCTACACCTTC. Translation: CASSLDRENGYTF. This chain connects TRBV7-2 to TRBJ1-2, with 8 nucleotides matching TRBD1. Germline V gives CDR1 SGHTA, CDR2 FQGNSA. The CDR3 has 13 residues. V gave up 5 bases and J gave up 6 bases; unmatched junction bases: 5.

The table lists this clonotype with many counts. V gene TRBV10-3 combines with J gene TRBJ2-5, with D uncertain. Germline-derived CDR1 and CDR2 are ENHRY and SYGVKD. The CDR3 loop spans 13 amino acids. V was pared by 2 bases and J by 2 bases, with 6 bases between. The CDR3 bases are TGTGCCATCAGTGAGCGTGTACAAGAGACCCAGTACTTC. Amino acid sequence: CAISERVQETQYF.

There are many counts of this clonotype. The chain uses TRBV7-2 and TRBJ2-7, with D perhaps assigned TRBD1 or TRBD2 (6 bases each). Germline CDR1 SGHTA, CDR2 FQGNSA. The CDR3 has 17 amino acids. V lost 1 base to trimming and J lost 3 bases, with 19 bases between them. CDR3 coding DNA: TGTGCCAGCAGCTTAGAGCCGGGGGCGGCGTGGTTCTACGAGCAGTACTTC. Protein product: CASSLEPGAAWFYEQYF.

This clonotype has only a few counts. The chain combines TRBV10-3 with TRBJ1-1, with D maybe TRBD1 (5 bases). Germline V lookup: CDR1 ENHRY, CDR2 SYGVKD. Trimming shortened V by 9 bases and J by 3 bases, and 14 bases separated the two germline ends. The CDR3 is 13 amino acids. CDR3 protein: CAIKYEGDTEAFF. The CDR3 DNA follows: TGTGCCATTAAGTATGAAGGGGACACTGAAGCTTTCTTT.

About this clonotype itself: At one boundary the junction diverges from the germline segment, which might be a read error. The V gene is TRBV25-1, the J gene TRBJ2-1, with a tentative D call TRBD1 (6 bases). Germline CDR1 reads MGHDK; CDR2 reads SYGVNS. CDR3 size: 13 residues. The CDR3 nucleotides are TGTGTCAGCAGTGAAAGGGGGTACAATGAGCAGTTCTTC. It specifies CVSSERGYNEQFF.

On this clonotype itself: This could be a read error, since a much larger clone is one nucleotide away. The chain uses TRBV25-1 and TRBJ2-1, with D unclear. The J call may be incorrect, as the DNA end agrees better with TRBJ2-7. This CDR3 is 11 amino acids long. CDR1 is MGHDK and CDR2 is SYGVNS in the germline V gene. The CDR3 region has the DNA TGTGCCAGCAGGACCTACAATGAGCAGTACTTC. Amino acid sequence: CASRTYNEQYF.

This clonotype was observed at least ten times. This chain uses TRBV12-3 or TRBV12-4 with TRBJ2-6; D gene ambiguous. V lost 6 bases and J lost 0, with 9 bases in between. The CDR3 sequence is 15 residues long. The CDR3 region is CASSLLGSGANVLTF. In DNA, the CDR3 is TGTGCCAGCAGCCTCCTAGGCTCTGGGGCCAACGTCCTGACTTTC.

This clonotype was seen more than once but under ten times. The CDR3 region is CASSDWGRNEKLFF. As DNA, the CDR3 is TGTGCCAGCAGTGACTGGGGGCGGAATGAAAAACTGTTTTTT. This sequence joins TRBV2 and TRBJ1-4, with a tentative D call TRBD1 (6 bases). The CDR3 is 14 residues long. The germline CDR1 and CDR2 sequences are SNHLY and FYNNEI. Trimming stripped 3 bases from V and 5 bases from J, with 10 bases between.

This clonotype was detected a few times. This chain uses TRBV20-1 with TRBJ2-7; no clear D. The germline gives CDR1 DFQATT, CDR2 SNEGSKA (reference sequence). This CDR3 spans 11 amino acids. The V and J ends lost 5 bases and 5 bases respectively, with 10 bases between them. CDR3 protein: CSARFGDEQYF. CDR3 nucleotides: TGCAGTGCTCGCTTTGGTGACGAGCAGTACTTC.

This chain connects TRBV7-3 to TRBJ1-1, with a weak D call TRBD1 (6 bases). Trimming removed 5 bases from V and 4 bases from J, with 17 bases in between. The CDR3 spans 15 residues. Germline CDR1 SGHTA, CDR2 FQGTGA. The CDR3 bases are TGTGCCAGCAGCCGGAATGGGGGGCCGGGCACTGAAGCTTTCTTT. Translating it yields CASSRNGGPGTEAFF.

Ten or more counts support this clonotype. The J gene is TRBJ2-7, the V gene TRBV12-3 or TRBV12-4; weak D call: TRBD1 (6 bases). V was shortened by 5 bases and J by 4 bases, with 21 bases between the two germline ends. This CDR3 is built from 16 residues. The CDR3 protein is CASSLVLGGRKYEQYF. CDR3 DNA sequence: TGTGCCAGCAGTCTCGTTCTTGGGGGCAGGAAGTACGAGCAGTACTTC.

The chain recombines TRBV30 with TRBJ1-3; D call uncertain. The CDR3 is made up of 14 amino acids. Germline V lookup: CDR1 GTSNPN, CDR2 SVGIG (reference sequence). The V and J ends lost 5 bases and 0 bases respectively, with 11 bases between them. The CDR3 sequence: CAWGFAGSGNTIYF. As DNA, the CDR3 is TGTGCCTGGGGATTCGCGGGCTCTGGAAACACCATATATTTT.

This chain connects TRBV2 to TRBJ2-2, with 7 bases identical to TRBD2. The length of the CDR3 is 16 residues. The V gene end was trimmed by 5 bases and the J gene end by 6 bases; junction bases not matched to a gene: 12. Germline values: CDR1 SNHLY, CDR2 FYNNEI. The CDR3 DNA follows: TGTGCCAGCAGTTCCCTCGGGGGGACCCTATCCGGGGAGCTGTTTTTT. It specifies CASSSLGGTLSGELFF.

This clonotype was counted between two and nine times. V and J are TRBV28 and TRBJ2-3; D is possibly TRBD1 or TRBD2 (7 bases each). Trimming stripped 6 bases from V and 2 bases from J, with 15 bases between. The CDR3 has 15 residues. Germline V lookup: CDR1 MDHEN, CDR2 SYDVKM. The CDR3 coding sequence is TGTGCCAGCAGAGTCAGGGGGGGGCACACAGATACGCAGTATTTT. Translated, it gives CASRVRGGHTDTQYF.

In the case of this clonotype: A much larger clone lies one base from this, so it may be a read error. The V call is TRBV4-1, the J call TRBJ2-1; a weak D match, TRBD2 (5 bases). CDR1 MGHRA and CDR2 YSYEKL come from the germline V gene. This CDR3 contains 16 residues. Deletions cut 4 bases from V and 9 bases from J, with 22 bases between. The CDR3 region has the DNA TGCGCCAGCAGCCGAGTTATCGGGCTAGCCGGAGCTGAGCAGTTCTTC. This encodes CASSRVIGLAGAEQFF.

In its sample, this clonotype was seen once. This rearrangement joins TRBV7-6 to TRBJ1-5; tentatively, D is TRBD1 (5 bases). The CDR3 has 13 amino acids. The germline V gene has CDR1 SGHVS and CDR2 FNYEAQ. V lost 5 bases to trimming and J lost 7 bases, with 12 bases between them. CDR3 bases: TGTGCCAGCAGCGGGGGGAGGTTGCAGCCCCAGCATTTT. This sequence encodes CASSGGRLQPQHF.

The genes are TRBV27 and TRBJ2-7; D is perhaps TRBD1 (5 bases). The J call may be incorrect, as the DNA end agrees better with TRBJ2-5. In germline, CDR1 is MNHEY, CDR2 SMNVEV (reference sequence). The CDR3 is made up of 16 amino acids. The CDR3 loop is CASSSSHTGLLKTQYF. The DNA of the CDR3 is TGTGCCAGCAGTTCAAGCCATACAGGTCTTCTGAAGACCCAGTACTTC.

This chain uses TRBV28 with TRBJ1-1; 7 bases match TRBD1. CDR1 and CDR2 from the germline V gene are MDHEN and SYDVKM. V trimming: 7 bases; J trimming: 1 base; junction bases outside the gene matches: 9. This CDR3 has 15 amino acids. The CDR3 nucleotides are TGTGCCAGCAAGCCGCAGGGGGGAGGGAACACTGAAGCTTTCTTT. It codes for CASKPQGGGNTEAFF.

This clonotype was seen more than once but under ten times. V gene TRBV7-2 combines with J gene TRBJ2-4, with TRBD2 matching over 7 bases. Trimming removed 5 bases from V and 10 bases from J; junction bases left unmatched: 8. The CDR3 runs 13 residues. Germline V gene data show CDR1 as SGHTA and CDR2 as FQGNSA. The CDR3 nucleotides are TGTGCCAGCAGCCCAGCGGGACGAGGGATTCAGTACTTC. This codes for CASSPAGRGIQYF.

Only a few counts were recorded for this clonotype. This sequence joins TRBV6-6 and TRBJ1-5; unclear D gene. V shed 0 bases and J shed 13 bases, with 7 bases lying between them. Germline CDR1 reads MNHNY; CDR2 reads SVGAGI (reference sequence). This CDR3 is built from 11 residues. The CDR3 spells CASSYSNLQHF. In DNA, the CDR3 is TGTGCCAGCAGTTACTCCAACCTACAGCATTTT.

To note about this clonotype: One end of the junction is discordant with germline, which a read error may explain. This sequence joins TRBV4-3 and TRBJ2-7; D unresolved. Germline loops: CDR1 LGHNA, CDR2 YSLEER. The CDR3 has 15 amino acids. Written as DNA, the CDR3 is TGCGCCAGCAGCCAAGAATTTTACAGATCCTACGAGCAGAACTTC. Protein: CASSQEFYRSYEQNF.

This clonotype has only a few counts. A much more abundant neighbour one base away suggests this may be a read error. This sequence joins TRBV4-1 and TRBJ2-5; the D is unclear. The CDR3 contains 13 residues. The germline gives CDR1 MGHRA, CDR2 YSYEKL. In DNA, the CDR3 is TGCGCCAGAAGCCAAGATGTGGCCCGGACCCAGTACTTC. This gives the protein CARSQDVARTQYF.

The chain recombines TRBV9 with TRBJ2-1; D call uncertain. Germline loops: CDR1 SGDLS, CDR2 YYNGEE. The V end lost 0 bases, the J end lost 8 bases, and 12 bases lay between the germline ends. The CDR3 contains 14 residues. As DNA, the CDR3 is TGTGCCAGCAGCGTAGACCCGAGTACCCATGAGCAGTTCTTC. Encoded protein: CASSVDPSTHEQFF.